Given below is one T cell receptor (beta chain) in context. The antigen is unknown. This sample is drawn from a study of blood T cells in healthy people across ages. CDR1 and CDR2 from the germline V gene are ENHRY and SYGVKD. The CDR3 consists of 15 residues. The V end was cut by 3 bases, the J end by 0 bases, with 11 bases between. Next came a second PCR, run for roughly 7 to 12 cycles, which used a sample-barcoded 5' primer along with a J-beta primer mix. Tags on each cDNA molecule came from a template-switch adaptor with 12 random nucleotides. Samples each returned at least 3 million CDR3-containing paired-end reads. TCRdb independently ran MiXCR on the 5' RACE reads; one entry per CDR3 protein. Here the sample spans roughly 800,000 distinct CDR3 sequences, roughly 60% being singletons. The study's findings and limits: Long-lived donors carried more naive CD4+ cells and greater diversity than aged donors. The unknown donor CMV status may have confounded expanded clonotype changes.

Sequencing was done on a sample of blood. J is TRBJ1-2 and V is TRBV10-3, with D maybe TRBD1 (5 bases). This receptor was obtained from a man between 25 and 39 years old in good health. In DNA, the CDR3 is TGTGCCATCAGTGAAGGGGCATCTGCTAACTATGGCTACACCTTC. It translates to CAISEGASANYGYTF.